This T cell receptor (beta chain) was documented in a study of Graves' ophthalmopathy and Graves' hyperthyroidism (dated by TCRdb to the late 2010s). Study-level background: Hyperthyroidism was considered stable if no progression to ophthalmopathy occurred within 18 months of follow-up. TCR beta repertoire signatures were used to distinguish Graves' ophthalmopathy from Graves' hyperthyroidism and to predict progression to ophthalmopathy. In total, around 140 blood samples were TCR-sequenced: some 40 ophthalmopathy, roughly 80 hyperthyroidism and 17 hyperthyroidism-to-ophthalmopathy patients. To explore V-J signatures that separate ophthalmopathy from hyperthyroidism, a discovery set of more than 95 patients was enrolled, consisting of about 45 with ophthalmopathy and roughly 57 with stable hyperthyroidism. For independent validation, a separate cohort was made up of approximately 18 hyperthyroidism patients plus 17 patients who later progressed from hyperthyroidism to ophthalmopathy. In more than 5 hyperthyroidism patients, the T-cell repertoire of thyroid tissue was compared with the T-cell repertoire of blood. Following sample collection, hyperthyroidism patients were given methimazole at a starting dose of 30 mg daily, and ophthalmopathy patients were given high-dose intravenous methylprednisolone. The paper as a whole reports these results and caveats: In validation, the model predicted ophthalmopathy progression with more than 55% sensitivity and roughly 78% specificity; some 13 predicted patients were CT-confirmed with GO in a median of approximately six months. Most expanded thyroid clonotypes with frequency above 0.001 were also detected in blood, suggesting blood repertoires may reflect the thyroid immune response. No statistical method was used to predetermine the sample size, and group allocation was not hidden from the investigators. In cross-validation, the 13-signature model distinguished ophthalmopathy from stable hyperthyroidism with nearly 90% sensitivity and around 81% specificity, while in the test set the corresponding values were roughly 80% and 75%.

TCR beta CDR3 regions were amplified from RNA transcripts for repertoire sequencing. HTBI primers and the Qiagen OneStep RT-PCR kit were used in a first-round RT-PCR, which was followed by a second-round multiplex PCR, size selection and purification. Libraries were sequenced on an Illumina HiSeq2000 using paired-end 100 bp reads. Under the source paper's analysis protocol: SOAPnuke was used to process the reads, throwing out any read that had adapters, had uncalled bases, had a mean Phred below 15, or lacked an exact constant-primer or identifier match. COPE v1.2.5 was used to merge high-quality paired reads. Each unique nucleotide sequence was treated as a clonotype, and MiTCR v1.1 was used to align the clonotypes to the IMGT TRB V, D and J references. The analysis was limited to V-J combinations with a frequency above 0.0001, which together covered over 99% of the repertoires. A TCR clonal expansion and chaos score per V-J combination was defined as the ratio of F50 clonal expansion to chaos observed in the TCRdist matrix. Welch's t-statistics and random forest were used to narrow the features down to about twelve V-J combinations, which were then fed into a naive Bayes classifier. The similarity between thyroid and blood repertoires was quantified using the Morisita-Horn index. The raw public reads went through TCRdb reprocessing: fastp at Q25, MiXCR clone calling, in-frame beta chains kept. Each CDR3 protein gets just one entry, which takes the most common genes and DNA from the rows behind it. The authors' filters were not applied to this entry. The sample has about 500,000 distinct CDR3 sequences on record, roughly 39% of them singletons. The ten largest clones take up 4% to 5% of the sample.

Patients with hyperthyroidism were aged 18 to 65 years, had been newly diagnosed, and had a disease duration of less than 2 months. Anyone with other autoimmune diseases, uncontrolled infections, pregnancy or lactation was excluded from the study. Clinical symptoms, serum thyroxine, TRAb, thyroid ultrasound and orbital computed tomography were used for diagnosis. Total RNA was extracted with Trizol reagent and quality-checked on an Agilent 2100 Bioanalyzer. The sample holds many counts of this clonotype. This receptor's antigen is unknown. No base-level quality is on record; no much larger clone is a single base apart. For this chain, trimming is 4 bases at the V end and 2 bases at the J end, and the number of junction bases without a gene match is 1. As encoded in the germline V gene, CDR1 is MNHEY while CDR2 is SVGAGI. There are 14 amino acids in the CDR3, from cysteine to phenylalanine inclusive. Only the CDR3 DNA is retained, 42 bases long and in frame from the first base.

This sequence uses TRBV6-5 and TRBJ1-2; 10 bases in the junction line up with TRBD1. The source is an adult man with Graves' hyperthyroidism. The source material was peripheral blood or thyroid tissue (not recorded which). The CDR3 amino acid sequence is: CASSSTGGNYGYTF. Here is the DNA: TGTGCCAGCAGTTCGACAGGGGGCAACTATGGCTACACCTTC.